This T cell receptor (beta chain) stems from a study of T cell changes during pregnancy in multiple sclerosis. CDR1 is MNHEY and CDR2 is SVGAGI in the germline V gene. Losses at the gene ends were 4 bases for V and 0 bases for J; bases not matched to a gene: 8. The CDR3 consists of 16 residues. Profiling relied on immunoSEQ multiplex PCR, and the TCRdb table lists in-frame clones only, not all of them. The sample includes some 60,000 clones, roughly nine tenths of them seen just once. This sequence joins TRBV6-5 and TRBJ2-7; TRBD1 aligns across 8 bases. The TCR was taken from a female donor with multiple sclerosis, enrolled in a pregnancy study. The sample in question was CD4+ T cells from peripheral blood mononuclear cells, obtained in the third trimester of pregnancy. This CDR3 reads CASSSPGTGNSYEQYF. CDR3 coding DNA: TGTGCCAGCAGTTCTCCCGGGACAGGCAACTCCTACGAGCAGTACTTC.